These 29 T cell receptor beta chains originate from one sample sequenced in a study of blood T cells in healthy people across ages. Primers used in a second PCR of roughly 6 to 11 cycles were a sample-barcoded 5' primer and a J-beta primer mix. In TCRdb, the 5' RACE reads were re-called with MiXCR into one record per CDR3 protein. The table has around 1.1 million distinct CDR3 sequences, more than 30% seen once; the top ten hold roughly 13%. The sample comprised blood. These receptors originate from a man aged 18 to 30 in good health.

This clonotype was observed a handful of times. V and J are TRBV20-1 and TRBJ1-4; unclear D gene. Germline V gives CDR1 DFQATT, CDR2 SNEGSKA (reference sequence). The CDR3 runs 15 residues. V dropped 0 bases and J dropped 6 bases, with 14 bases sitting between them. CDR3 nucleotide sequence: TGCAGTGCTAGAGAGGGGTACCATACGGATGAAAAACTGTTTTTT. Amino acids: CSAREGYHTDEKLFF.

The rearrangement uses TRBV29-1 and TRBJ2-1; TRBD2 matches at 11 bases. Germline lookup yields CDR1 SQVTM and CDR2 ANQGSEA. Unmatched junction bases numbered 7, after V lost 4 bases and J lost 5 bases. The CDR3 has 15 amino acids. This chain's CDR3 is CSVVVAGGLDNEQFF. In nucleotides, the CDR3 is TGCAGCGTTGTCGTAGCGGGGGGGCTAGACAATGAGCAGTTCTTC.

The rearrangement joins TRBV4-3 to TRBJ2-5, with D tentatively TRBD2 (6 bases). The germline V gene has CDR1 LGHNA and CDR2 YSLEER. The CDR3 is made up of 17 amino acids. Deletions cut 4 bases from V and 2 bases from J, with 20 bases between. The CDR3: CASSRWGDLNVQETQYF. The CDR3 coding sequence is TGCGCCAGCAGCCGGTGGGGGGACTTGAATGTTCAAGAGACCCAGTACTTC.

The V call is TRBV30, the J call TRBJ1-2; possibly TRBD1 for D (6 bases). The CDR3 runs to 15 residues. Germline CDR1 GTSNPN, CDR2 SVGIG (reference sequence). Trimming shortened V by 4 bases and J by 2 bases, and 17 bases separated the two germline ends. CDR3 DNA: TGTGCCTGGACCAAAAGGGGGGGATTCAACTATGGCTACACCTTC. Protein: CAWTKRGGFNYGYTF.

V gene TRBV4-2 combines with J gene TRBJ2-2; no firm D call. The CDR3 has 16 residues. The germline V gene encodes CDR1 LGHNA and CDR2 YNFKEQ. V gave up 0 bases and J gave up 6 bases, with 14 bases separating them. The DNA of the CDR3 is TGTGCCAGCAGCCAAGAAGTGGCCTCCTTGGCCGGGGAGCTGTTTTTT. Translated: CASSQEVASLAGELFF.

The chain is built from TRBV7-9 and TRBJ1-1; D is ambiguous. CDR1 and CDR2 (germline): SEHNR, FQNEAQ (reference sequence). The CDR3 length is 13 residues. V was trimmed by 5 bases and J by 2 bases, leaving 9 bases between them. The CDR3 loop reads CASSITENTEAFF. Written as DNA, the CDR3 is TGTGCCAGCAGCATCACAGAAAACACTGAAGCTTTCTTT.

In the case of this clonotype: Relative to the germline gene, one junction end is altered; a read error may explain this. The chain recombines TRBV7-7 with TRBJ2-2; D may match TRBD1 or TRBD2 (5 bases each). Germline lookup yields CDR1 SSHAT and CDR2 FNYEAQ (reference sequence). The CDR3 runs to 16 residues. CDR3 in amino acids: CASSFEGPEHTGELFF. The DNA for the CDR3 is TGTGCTAGCAGCTTTGAGGGGCCCGAGCACACCGGGGAGCTGTTTTTT.

The J gene is TRBJ1-2, the V gene TRBV6-5; 10 bases fit TRBD1. Germline V CDR1 and CDR2: MNHEY, SVGAGI. J lost 8 bases, V lost 4 bases, and 7 bases had no gene match. The CDR3 extends over 14 amino acids. This CDR3 is CASSSWTGGGGYTF. CDR3 nucleotides: TGTGCCAGCAGTTCCTGGACAGGGGGTGGCGGCTACACCTTC.

The chain is built from TRBV11-2 and TRBJ2-3; D is perhaps TRBD2 (6 bases). The CDR3 is 14 residues long. V was shortened by 5 bases and J by 2 bases, with 11 bases between the two germline ends. CDR1 is SGHAT and CDR2 is FQNNGV in the germline V gene. The CDR3 sequence is CASSPGEATDTQYF. In DNA form, the CDR3 reads TGTGCCAGCAGCCCTGGGGAGGCCACAGATACGCAGTATTTT.

The V gene is TRBV7-2, the J gene TRBJ2-6; D unresolved. The germline V gene encodes CDR1 SGHTA and CDR2 FQGNSA. Deletions cut 1 base from V and 0 bases from J, with 4 bases between. This CDR3 is 15 amino acids long. DNA of the CDR3: TGTGCCAGCAGCTTAGACTTCTCTGGGGCCAACGTCCTGACTTTC. It codes for CASSLDFSGANVLTF.

The rearrangement uses TRBV19 and TRBJ2-5; possible D gene TRBD2, 5 bases. V lost 5 bases and J lost 7, with 14 bases in between. The germline gives CDR1 LNHDA, CDR2 SQIVND (reference sequence). The CDR3 contains 13 residues. CDR3 protein: CASSPPGIGTQYF. The CDR3 coding sequence is TGTGCCAGTAGTCCGCCGGGAATTGGGACCCAGTACTTC.

This chain connects TRBV20-1 to TRBJ2-4, with 10 positions matching TRBD1. CDR1 is DFQATT and CDR2 is SNEGSKA in the germline V gene (reference sequence). The CDR3 is made up of 16 amino acids. Germline trimming cut 8 bases from V and 6 bases from J; bases unmatched to any gene: 16. Here the CDR3 DNA reads TGCAGTCCGCGATCGACCGGGACAGGGGAAGGAAACATTCAGTACTTC. This sequence encodes CSPRSTGTGEGNIQYF.

This clonotype has only a few counts. This chain links TRBV12-3 or TRBV12-4 with TRBJ1-5; tentative D call: TRBD1 (5 bases). Trimming removed 6 bases at V and 6 bases at J, with 15 bases between. This CDR3 is 14 amino acids long. Here the CDR3 DNA reads TGTGCCAGCAGGGGCGGGTGGGACGGTCAGCCCCAGCATTTT. Protein product: CASRGGWDGQPQHF.

In this sample, this clonotype turned up a few times. This CDR3 is CSGSGWDGYTF. DNA for the CDR3: TGCAGCGGTTCGGGTTGGGATGGCTACACCTTC. This rearrangement joins TRBV29-1 to TRBJ1-2; D remains unclear. Trimming cost V 7 bases and J 6 bases, with 12 bases left between them. CDR1 SQVTM and CDR2 ANQGSEA come from the germline V gene. The CDR3 length is 11 residues. The full variable domain, its missing parts supplied by reference TRBV29-1 and TRBJ1-2, is SAVISQKPSRDICQRGTSLTIQCQVDSQVTMMFWYRQQPGQSLTLIATANQGSEATYESGFVIDKFPISRPNLTFSTLTVSNMSPEDSSIYLCSGSGWDGYTFGSGTRLTVV.

The table lists this clonotype with a few counts. This CDR3 is CASGLARNDREDQPQHF. The CDR3 bases are TGTGCTAGTGGTTTGGCAAGAAATGACAGGGAAGATCAGCCCCAGCATTTT. The chain is built from TRBV12-5 and TRBJ1-5; 7 nucleotides agree with TRBD1. The ends lost 1 base at V and 5 bases at J; junction bases unmatched: 11. The germline V gene has CDR1 LGHNT and CDR2 FRNRAP. The CDR3 totals 17 residues.

The genes are TRBV5-1 and TRBJ2-1; TRBD2 is a possible D gene (6 bases). The germline gives CDR1 SGHRS, CDR2 YFSETQ. The CDR3 has 19 residues. V shed 5 bases and J shed 4 bases, with 28 bases lying between them. The CDR3 spells CASRLAGQDILWSYNEQFF. For the CDR3, the DNA is TGCGCCAGCAGGCTCGCGGGGCAGGACATTCTCTGGTCTTACAATGAGCAGTTCTTC.

V and J are TRBV4-3 and TRBJ2-3; 8 bases line up with TRBD2. Germline values: CDR1 LGHNA, CDR2 YSLEER. V lost 4 bases and J lost 0; bases outside the gene matches: 9. The CDR3 runs 17 residues. The CDR3 loop reads CASSLGLVDSSTDTQYF. DNA for the CDR3: TGCGCCAGCAGCCTGGGACTAGTCGATTCTAGCACAGATACGCAGTATTTT.

In nucleotides, the CDR3 is TGTGCCACCAAAAGAGGGGGCGACAATCAGCCCCAGCATTTT. As protein: CATKRGGDNQPQHF. V gene TRBV6-2 or TRBV6-3 combines with J gene TRBJ1-5; 7 bases map to TRBD1. The CDR3 runs to 14 residues. Germline-derived CDR1 and CDR2 are MNHEY and SVGEGT. V was pared by 10 bases and J by 3 bases, with 9 bases of the junction left unmatched.

In its sample, this clonotype was seen a few times. The chain couples TRBV5-1 to TRBJ1-1, with 7 bases aligning to TRBD1. The CDR3 consists of 12 residues. V was pared by 5 bases and J by 6 bases, with 4 bases of the junction left unmatched. Germline V gene data show CDR1 as SGHRS and CDR2 as YFSETQ. CDR3 DNA: TGCGCCAGCAGGACCGGGACAGCTGAAGCTTTCTTT. It specifies CASRTGTAEAFF.

The chain carries TRBV20-1 and TRBJ2-7, with D possibly matching TRBD2 (6 bases). The germline CDR1 and CDR2 sequences are DFQATT and SNEGSKA (reference sequence). The CDR3 spans 14 residues. V shed 5 bases and J shed 7 bases, with 21 bases lying between them. CDR3 amino acids: CSAPSKLEGTEQYF. CDR3 in DNA: TGCAGTGCTCCCAGCAAACTGGAGGGTACGGAGCAGTACTTC.

A few counts support this clonotype. This chain uses TRBV6-2 or TRBV6-3 with TRBJ2-5; D call uncertain. Germline CDR1 reads MNHEY; CDR2 reads SVGEGT. V was cut by 7 bases and J by 0 bases, with 12 bases left in between. The CDR3 runs 14 residues. CDR3 loop: CASKRIGYQETQYF. Here the CDR3 DNA reads TGTGCCAGCAAGCGAATAGGGTACCAAGAGACCCAGTACTTC.

The V and J genes are TRBV20-1 and TRBJ1-4; D ambiguous. Between the trimmed V and J ends, which lost 0 bases and 3 bases, there was a span of 11 bases. The CDR3 consists of 15 residues. CDR1 and CDR2 (germline): DFQATT, SNEGSKA (reference sequence). CDR3 DNA sequence: TGCAGTGCTAGAGATCGGCGGGGATCTAATGAAAAACTGTTTTTT. This codes for CSARDRRGSNEKLFF.

This clonotype was observed a single time. The chain has TRBV27 and TRBJ2-1; 7 nucleotides match TRBD2. The junction had 11 bases not matched to a gene; V was cut back by 7 bases and J by 5 bases. The CDR3 is 15 residues long. Looked up from germline, CDR1 is MNHEY and CDR2 is SMNVEV (reference sequence). CDR3 coding DNA: TGTGCCAGCACCACCCCACTAGCGCGGAACAATGAGCAGTTCTTC. Translated, it gives CASTTPLARNNEQFF.

The gene calls are TRBV6-1 and TRBJ1-5, with TRBD1 identical over 7 bases. The V gene's germline CDR1 is MNHNS and CDR2 SASEGT. The CDR3 loop spans 15 amino acids. V shed 6 bases, J shed 0 bases, and the junction held 5 bases outside the gene matches. CDR3 loop: CASRGDRYSNQPQHF. CDR3 sequence (DNA): TGTGCCAGCAGGGGGGACAGATATAGCAATCAGCCCCAGCATTTT.

In DNA form, the CDR3 reads TGTGCCAGCAGCAAAGATGATAATGAAAAACTGTTTTTT. Its protein is CASSKDDNEKLFF. The chain carries TRBV21-1 and TRBJ1-4. TRBV21-1 is a known pseudogene. CDR3 size: 13 residues.

The DNA for the CDR3 is TGTGCCAGCAGTTTGGGGGGGCGAAAAAGCTCCTATAATTCACCCCTCCACTTT. Translation: CASSLGGRKSSYNSPLHF. This chain joins TRBV12-3 or TRBV12-4 and TRBJ1-6; maybe TRBD1 (6 bases). V lost 3 bases and J 0 bases, leaving 15 bases between the germline ends. This CDR3 region has 18 residues.

The gene calls are TRBV9 and TRBJ2-2; D is possibly TRBD2 (5 bases). This CDR3 region has 17 residues. CDR1 SGDLS and CDR2 YYNGEE come from the germline V gene. Trimming took off 3 bases at V and 1 base at J, with 16 bases between the two ends. CDR3 protein: CASSGRFERENTGELFF. CDR3 coding DNA: TGTGCCAGCAGCGGAAGATTTGAGAGGGAGAACACCGGGGAGCTGTTTTTT.

This clonotype has just a few counts. CDR3 loop: CASSFGYGQYF. The CDR3 DNA reads TGTGCCAGCAGTTTTGGTTATGGGCAGTACTTC. The J gene is TRBJ2-7, the V gene TRBV12-3 or TRBV12-4; D gene unclear. The CDR3 extends over 11 amino acids. The V gene lost 3 bases and the J gene lost 9 bases, with 9 bases spanning the gap.

The chain uses TRBV11-1 and TRBJ2-7; tentatively, D is TRBD2 (6 bases). TRBJ2-4 matches the DNA end more closely, so the J call is doubtful. The CDR3 totals 17 residues. Germline V gene sequence: CDR1 SGHAT, CDR2 FQDESV (reference sequence). For the CDR3, the DNA is TGTGCCAGCAGCTTAGCGAAGGGTTTTACTTGGGAGGACATTCAGTACTTC. Translated, it gives CASSLAKGFTWEDIQYF.